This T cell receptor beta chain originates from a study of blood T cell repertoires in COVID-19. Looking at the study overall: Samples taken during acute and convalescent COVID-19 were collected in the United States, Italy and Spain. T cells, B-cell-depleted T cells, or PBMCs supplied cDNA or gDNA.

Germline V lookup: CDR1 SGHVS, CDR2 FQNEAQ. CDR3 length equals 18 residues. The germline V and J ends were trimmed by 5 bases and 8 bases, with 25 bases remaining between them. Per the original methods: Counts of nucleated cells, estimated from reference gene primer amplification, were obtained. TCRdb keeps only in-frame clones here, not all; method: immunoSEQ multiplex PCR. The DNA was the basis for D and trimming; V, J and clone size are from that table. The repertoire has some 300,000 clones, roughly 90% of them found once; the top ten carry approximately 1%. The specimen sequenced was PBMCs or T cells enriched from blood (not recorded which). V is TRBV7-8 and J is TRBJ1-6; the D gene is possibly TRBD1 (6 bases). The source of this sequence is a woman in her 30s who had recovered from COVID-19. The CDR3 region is CASSPSRYRDWVDSPLHF. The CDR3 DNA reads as TGTGCCAGCAGCCCCTCACGGTACAGGGATTGGGTAGATTCACCCCTCCACTTT.